The rows below give T cell receptor beta chains drawn from one sample of a study of cytomegalovirus exposure and HLA in healthy donors. Here immunoSEQ multiplex PCR was the method, and the copy in TCRdb shows in-frame clones only, minus some. There are more than 95,000 clones in the sample; more than 75% occur only once, and around 4% lies in the top ten. Sample: PBMCs. The receptors here all came from a middle-aged man in good health and CMV-seronegative. CDR3s include the opening cysteine and the closing phenylalanine or tryptophan. Each record gives: clone size, J gene, V gene, D gene, CDR3 protein, CDR3 DNA. The D gene is left open where the match is weak. Clone size is shown for a subset of rows, as once, few, many or a class of expanded clone.

.,TRBJ2-1,TRBV7-2,.,CASSLVFEANEQFF,TGTGCCAGCAGCTTAGTGTTTGAAGCCAATGAGCAGTTCTTC
.,TRBJ2-2,TRBV29-1,TRBD1,CSAPGQGPGELFF,TGCAGCGCACCGGGACAGGGCCCCGGGGAGCTGTTTTTT
.,TRBJ2-7,TRBV12-5,TRBD1,CASGLTQGVGYYSEQYF,TGTGCTAGTGGTTTGACACAGGGGGTAGGGTACTACAGCGAGCAGTACTTC
.,TRBJ1-2,TRBV10-3,.,CAISAEDYGYTF,TGTGCCATCAGTGCAGAGGACTATGGCTACACCTTC
.,TRBJ2-5,TRBV13,.,CASNGFSGETQYF,TGTGCCAGCAATGGATTCTCGGGAGAGACCCAGTACTTC
.,TRBJ2-3,TRBV14,TRBD2,CASRGRGEDTQYF,TGTGCCAGCAGGGGGAGGGGCGAAGATACGCAGTATTTT
.,TRBJ2-7,TRBV10-2,.,CASSEGRQGFYEQYF,TGCGCCAGCAGTGAGGGTCGTCAGGGATTCTACGAGCAGTACTTC
once,TRBJ1-1,TRBV25-1,.,CASSDQGNTEAFF,TGTGCCAGCAGTGATCAGGGGAACACTGAAGCTTTCTTT
.,TRBJ2-1,TRBV4-3,.,CASSQNPAVAGSYNEQFF,TGCGCCAGCAGCCAAAACCCGGCGGTTGCGGGGAGCTACAATGAGCAGTTCTTC
.,TRBJ1-1,TRBV11-2,.,CASSHAGASQAFF,TGTGCCAGCAGCCACGCGGGGGCAAGTCAAGCTTTCTTT
.,TRBJ2-5,TRBV7-2,.,CASSLLVLRGGTETQYF,TGTGCCAGCAGCTTATTAGTGTTGAGGGGGGGCACAGAGACCCAGTACTTC
.,TRBJ1-1,TRBV5-1,.,CASRGEDTEAFF,TGCGCCAGCAGGGGGGAGGACACTGAAGCTTTCTTT
.,TRBJ2-1,TRBV5-5,TRBD2,CASSPGLAGGHPYNEQFF,TGTGCCAGCAGCCCGGGACTAGCGGGGGGACATCCCTACAATGAGCAGTTCTTC
.,TRBJ1-1,TRBV14,.,CASSQDTGENTEAFF,TGTGCCAGCAGCCAAGATACAGGAGAGAACACTGAAGCTTTCTTT
.,TRBJ2-3,TRBV6-4,TRBD2,CASSDSSRGSGAPQYF,TGTGCCAGCAGTGACTCAAGTCGGGGTAGCGGGGCTCCGCAGTATTTT
.,TRBJ2-7,TRBV5-4,TRBD1,CASSPPGQGSYEQYF,TGTGCCAGCAGCCCCCCCGGACAGGGGTCCTACGAGCAGTACTTC
.,TRBJ2-7,TRBV5-4,TRBD1,CASSQQGAKSYEQYF,TGTGCCAGCAGCCAACAGGGGGCTAAATCCTACGAGCAGTACTTC
.,TRBJ2-1,TRBV5-8,.,CASSLKDSYNEQFF,TGTGCCAGCAGCTTGAAGGACAGCTACAATGAGCAGTTCTTC
.,TRBJ1-5,TRBV4-2,.,CASSQEAVGLFSNQPQHF,TGTGCCAGCAGCCAGGAGGCGGTTGGGCTCTTTAGCAATCAGCCCCAGCATTTT
.,TRBJ1-3,TRBV6-5,TRBD1,CASKGALWFGNTIYF,TGTGCCAGCAAGGGGGCGCTCTGGTTCGGAAACACCATATATTTT
.,TRBJ2-2,TRBV5-1,TRBD2,CASVASGGIGELFF,TGCGCCAGCGTAGCAAGCGGGGGAATCGGGGAGCTGTTTTTT
.,TRBJ2-2,TRBV7-2,.,CASSFSWSSGELFF,TGTGCCAGCAGCTTTTCCTGGAGTTCCGGGGAGCTGTTTTTT
.,TRBJ1-1,TRBV27,.,CASSPPGRNTEAFF,TGTGCCAGCAGTCCACCTGGCCGGAACACTGAAGCTTTCTTT
.,TRBJ1-2,TRBV5-4,.,CASSSDPGYGYTF,TGTGCCAGCAGCTCGGACCCGGGGTATGGCTACACCTTC
.,TRBJ2-2,TRBV7-2,TRBD1,CASSLQGASSGELFF,TGTGCCAGCAGCTTGCAGGGGGCGAGTTCCGGGGAGCTGTTTTTT
.,TRBJ2-5,TRBV27,.,CASSLGQDYGETQYF,TGTGCCAGCAGTTTAGGGCAGGACTATGGAGAGACCCAGTACTTC
.,TRBJ2-7,TRBV13,TRBD1,CASRKQGANYEQYF,TGTGCCAGCAGGAAACAGGGGGCCAACTACGAGCAGTACTTC
.,TRBJ1-3,TRBV2,.,CASTGARSGNTIYF,TGTGCCAGCACTGGGGCAAGGTCTGGAAACACCATATATTTT